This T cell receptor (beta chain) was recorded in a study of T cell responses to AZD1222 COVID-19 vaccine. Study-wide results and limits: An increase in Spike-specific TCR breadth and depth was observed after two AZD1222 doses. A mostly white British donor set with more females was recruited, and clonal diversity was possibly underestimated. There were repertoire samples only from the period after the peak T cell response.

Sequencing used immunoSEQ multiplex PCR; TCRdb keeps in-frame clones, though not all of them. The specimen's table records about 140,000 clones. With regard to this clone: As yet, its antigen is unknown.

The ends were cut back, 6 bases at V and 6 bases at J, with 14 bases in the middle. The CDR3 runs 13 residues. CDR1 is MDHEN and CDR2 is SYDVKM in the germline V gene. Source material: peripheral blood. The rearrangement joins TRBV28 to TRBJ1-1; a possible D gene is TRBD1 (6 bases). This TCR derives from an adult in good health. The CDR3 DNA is TGTGCCAGCAGGCCAGGGACAAACCCTGAAGCTTTCTTT. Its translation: CASRPGTNPEAFF.